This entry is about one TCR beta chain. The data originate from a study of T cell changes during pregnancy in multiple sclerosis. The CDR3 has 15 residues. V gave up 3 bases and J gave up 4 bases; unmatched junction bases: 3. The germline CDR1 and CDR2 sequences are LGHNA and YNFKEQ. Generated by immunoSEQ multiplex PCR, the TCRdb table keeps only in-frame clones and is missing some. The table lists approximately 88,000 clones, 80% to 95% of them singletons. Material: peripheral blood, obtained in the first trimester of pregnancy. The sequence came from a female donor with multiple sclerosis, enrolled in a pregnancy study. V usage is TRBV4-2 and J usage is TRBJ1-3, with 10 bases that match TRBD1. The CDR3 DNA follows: TGTGCCAGCAGCCAGGAGACAGGGGGCGGAAACACCATATATTTT. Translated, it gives CASSQETGGGNTIYF.